This entry lists 27 T cell receptor beta chains sequenced from one sample in a study of OX40 agonist ivuxolimab in advanced cancers. Profiled with immunoSEQ multiplex PCR; TCRdb holds only in-frame clones, not every one. The sample lists approximately 40,000 clones, approximately 86% occurring once. The sequencing used CD4+ or CD8+ T cells sorted from blood, collected in a trial of the OX40 agonist ivuxolimab. These receptors were taken from an adult with an advanced solid tumor such as melanoma, head and neck, liver or kidney cancer.

This clone was observed a handful of times. The V call is TRBV10-2, the J call TRBJ2-1, with TRBD2 as a possible D gene (6 bases). CDR3 length: 13 residues. Germline CDR1 is WSHSY and CDR2 is SAAADI. Trimming stripped 5 bases from V and 7 bases from J, with 12 bases between. The CDR3: CASSYGSWNEQFF. The CDR3 DNA is TGCGCCAGCAGTTACGGGAGTTGGAATGAGCAGTTCTTC.

The chain has TRBV5-8 and TRBJ2-1, with unresolved D. Looked up from germline, CDR1 is SGHTS and CDR2 is YDEGEE. The CDR3 loop spans 14 amino acids. Trimming took off 7 bases at V and 0 bases at J, with 11 bases between the two ends. The CDR3 spells CASPLGNSYNEQFF. The CDR3 DNA sequence: TGTGCCAGCCCCCTAGGAAACTCCTACAATGAGCAGTTCTTC.

The chain recombines TRBV4-3 with TRBJ2-4, with a tentative D call TRBD1 (8 bases). Germline CDR1 is LGHNA and CDR2 is YSLEER. CDR3 length: 17 residues. V lost 4 bases and J lost 4, with 20 bases in between. DNA for the CDR3: TGCGCCAGCAGCCCCCTTGTAACACAGGGGGGGAAAAACATTCAGTACTTC. It yields the protein CASSPLVTQGGKNIQYF.

CDR3 in amino acids: CASSVAVVELAGGDTQYF. CDR3 bases: TGTGCCAGCAGCGTAGCTGTAGTAGAACTAGCGGGAGGTGATACGCAGTATTTT. The rearrangement links TRBV9 to TRBJ2-3, with TRBD2 identical over 12 bases. Losses at the gene ends were 0 bases for V and 6 bases for J; bases not matched to a gene: 11. The germline CDR1 and CDR2 sequences are SGDLS and YYNGEE. The CDR3 runs to 18 residues.

The chain employs TRBV6-5 and TRBJ2-3; TRBD2 agrees at 9 bases. V lost 4 bases to trimming and J lost 6 bases; unmatched junction nucleotides: 5. Germline-derived CDR1 and CDR2 are MNHEY and SVGAGI. The CDR3 runs to 14 residues. The CDR3 DNA sequence: TGTGCCAGCAGTTCCATGACTAGCGGTGATACGCAGTATTTT. It is translated as CASSSMTSGDTQYF.

V is TRBV9 and J is TRBJ2-1; D remains unclear. In germline, CDR1 is SGDLS, CDR2 YYNGEE. This CDR3 is built from 11 residues. V was shortened by 4 bases and J by 10 bases, with 9 bases between the two germline ends. This CDR3 reads CASSPATEQFF. Written as DNA, the CDR3 is TGTGCCAGCAGCCCCGCGACCGAGCAGTTCTTC.

The V gene is TRBV11-3, the J gene TRBJ2-7, with 8 bases matching TRBD1. The CDR3 covers 14 residues. V trimming: 5 bases; J trimming: 3 bases; junction bases outside the gene matches: 6. Germline V lookup: CDR1 SGHNT, CDR2 YENEEA. The CDR3 DNA is TGTGCCAGCAGCGGGGGGACAGGAGACTACGAGCAGTACTTC. Translated, it gives CASSGGTGDYEQYF.

The chain recombines TRBV7-2 with TRBJ1-6, with D uncertain. V gave up 6 bases and J gave up 7 bases, with 13 bases separating them. The CDR3 extends over 14 amino acids. Per the germline V gene, CDR1 is SGHTA and CDR2 is FQGNSA. DNA of the CDR3: TGTGCCAGCAGTAGGGCAACTTCCAATTCACCCCTCCACTTT. Its translation is CASSRATSNSPLHF. The full variable domain, its missing parts supplied by reference TRBV7-2 and TRBJ1-6, is GAGVSQSPSNKVTEKGKDVELRCDPISGHTALYWYRQSLGQGLEFLIYFQGNSAPDKSGLPSDRFSAERTGGSVSTLTIQRTQQEDSAVYLCASSRATSNSPLHFGNGTRLTVT.

The chain uses TRBV28 and TRBJ2-7, with 7 bases lining up with TRBD2. Per germline, CDR1 MDHEN and CDR2 SYDVKM. The CDR3 is made up of 14 amino acids. V gave up 7 bases and J gave up 6 bases; unmatched junction bases: 12. CDR3 nucleotides: TGTGCCAGCACTAGCGGATCCCAGCCCCTCGAGCAGTACTTC. Translation: CASTSGSQPLEQYF. Variable domain in full (rest from reference TRBV28 and TRBJ2-7): DVKVTQSSRYLVKRTGEKVFLECVQDMDHENMFWYRQDPGLGLRLIYFSYDVKMKEKGDIPEGYSVSREKKERFSLILESASTNQTSMYLCASTSGSQPLEQYFGPGTRLTVT.

This chain uses TRBV5-1 with TRBJ2-3; 8 nucleotides align to TRBD2. V lost 0 bases to trimming and J lost 3 bases; unmatched junction nucleotides: 6. Germline V gene sequence: CDR1 SGHRS, CDR2 YFSETQ. CDR3 length equals 16 residues. The CDR3 spells CASSLGRASGTDTQYF. The CDR3 DNA reads as TGCGCCAGCAGCTTGGGTAGAGCTAGCGGGACAGATACGCAGTATTTT. Filled out from reference TRBV5-1 and TRBJ2-3, the complete variable domain reads KAGVTQTPRYLIKTRGQQVTLSCSPISGHRSVSWYQQTPGQGLQFLFEYFSETQRNKGNFPGRFSGRQFSNSRSEMNVSTLELGDSALYLCASSLGRASGTDTQYFGPGTRLTVL.

The chain joins TRBV6-4 to TRBJ2-3; D could derive from TRBD1 or TRBD2 (5 bases each). Germline lookup yields CDR1 MRHNA and CDR2 SNTAGT. Trimming took 1 base from V and 2 from J, leaving 13 bases between them. CDR3 length: 16 amino acids. The CDR3 DNA follows: TGTGCCAGCAGTGACTACGGGGACCCTTCCACAGATACGCAGTATTTT. Its protein product is CASSDYGDPSTDTQYF.

V gene TRBV7-2 combines with J gene TRBJ2-2, with D perhaps TRBD1 (6 bases). This CDR3 comprises 19 residues. CDR1 is SGHTA, CDR2 FQGNSA, per germline. V lost 5 bases, J lost 0 bases, and 22 bases lay in between. DNA of the CDR3: TGTGCCAGCAGCATCCACAGGGCCTCCATCCTATCGAACACCGGGGAGCTGTTTTTT. It encodes CASSIHRASILSNTGELFF.

The chain employs TRBV9 and TRBJ2-3, with D possibly TRBD1 on 6 matching bases. The CDR3 totals 16 residues. V lost 0 bases and J lost 2, with 13 bases in between. In germline, CDR1 is SGDLS, CDR2 YYNGEE. CDR3 amino acids: CASSVEYGQFTDTQYF. The CDR3 region has the DNA TGTGCCAGCAGCGTAGAGTATGGACAGTTCACAGATACGCAGTATTTT. The full variable domain, completed using reference TRBV9 and TRBJ2-3, is DSGVTQTPKHLITATGQRVTLRCSPRSGDLSVYWYQQSLDQGLQFLIQYYNGEERAKGNILERFSAQQFPDLHSELNLSSLELGDSALYFCASSVEYGQFTDTQYFGPGTRLTVL.

This clone was observed a handful of times. The genes are TRBV10-3 and TRBJ2-7; 7 bases agree with TRBD2. V was pared by 0 bases and J by 1 base, with 9 bases of the junction left unmatched. The CDR3 extends over 17 amino acids. Per the germline V gene, CDR1 is ENHRY and CDR2 is SYGVKD. The CDR3 is CAISESSLRAGSYEQYF. CDR3 coding DNA: TGTGCCATCAGTGAGTCTAGTCTTCGAGCGGGGTCCTACGAGCAGTACTTC.

The rearrangement joins TRBV25-1 to TRBJ2-7; D gene uncertain. The germline gives CDR1 MGHDK, CDR2 SYGVNS. With 1 base removed from V and 7 bases from J, the gap between germline ends came to 8 bases. The CDR3 runs 12 residues. The CDR3 coding sequence is TGTGCCAGCAGTGAATCGGGTTTAGAGCAGTACTTC. This sequence encodes CASSESGLEQYF.

This sequence joins TRBV5-6 and TRBJ1-2, with a weak D call TRBD1 (5 bases). The CDR3 extends over 14 amino acids. Trimming took off 1 base at V and 8 bases at J, with 15 bases between the two ends. Germline-derived CDR1 and CDR2 are SGHDT and YYEEEE. DNA of the CDR3: TGTGCCAGCAGCTTGTCAGGGTACCTATGGGGCTACACCTTC. It translates to CASSLSGYLWGYTF.

This sequence joins TRBV11-2 and TRBJ2-5; maybe TRBD2 (5 bases). This CDR3 contains 13 residues. V was cut by 4 bases and J by 8 bases, with 14 bases left in between. Germline V gives CDR1 SGHAT, CDR2 FQNNGV. CDR3 amino acids: CASSSAGLRTQYF. CDR3 DNA: TGTGCCAGCAGCTCGGCGGGCCTTCGAACCCAGTACTTC.

V gene TRBV30 combines with J gene TRBJ1-1, with 8 bases aligning to TRBD1. The CDR3 length is 10 residues. CDR1 is GTSNPN, CDR2 SVGIG, per germline (reference sequence). Germline trimming cut 3 bases from V and 12 bases from J; bases unmatched to any gene: 3. The CDR3 is CAWSGQGSFF. In DNA, the CDR3 is TGTGCCTGGAGCGGACAGGGATCTTTCTTT. Full variable domain (missing parts from reference TRBV30 and TRBJ1-1): SQTIHQWPATLVQPVGSPLSLECTVEGTSNPNLYWYRQAAGRGLQLLFYSVGIGQISSEVPQNLSASRPQDRQFILSSKKLLLSDSGFYLCAWSGQGSFFGQGTRLTVV.

V is TRBV2 and J is TRBJ2-7; D is undetermined. This CDR3 has 11 residues. V was pared by 1 base and J by 5 bases, with 3 bases between. Germline lookup yields CDR1 SNHLY and CDR2 FYNNEI. In DNA, the CDR3 is TGTGCCAGCAGTGAAGTGGACGAGCAGTACTTC. Translating it yields CASSEVDEQYF.

This chain connects TRBV6-1 to TRBJ2-7; 10 positions match TRBD2. CDR3 length equals 15 residues. Germline trimming cut 3 bases from V and 3 bases from J; bases unmatched to any gene: 5. Germline V gives CDR1 MNHNS, CDR2 SASEGT. The CDR3 loop is CASSEILAGVYEQYF. DNA of the CDR3: TGTGCCAGCAGTGAGATTCTAGCGGGAGTCTACGAGCAGTACTTC.

The rearrangement joins TRBV15 to TRBJ2-5; perhaps TRBD2 as D (6 bases). From germline, CDR1 is LNHNV and CDR2 YYDKDF (reference sequence). V gave up 0 bases and J gave up 3 bases, with 11 bases separating them. This CDR3 is 15 amino acids long. The CDR3 DNA follows: TGTGCCACCAGCAGAGAGGGACTGAGCGAAGAGACCCAGTACTTC. It yields the protein CATSREGLSEETQYF. The full variable domain, its missing parts supplied by reference TRBV15 and TRBJ2-5, is DAMVIQNPRYQVTQFGKPVTLSCSQTLNHNVMYWYQQKSSQAPKLLFHYYDKDFNNEADTPDNFQSRRPNTSFCFLDIRSPGLGDTAMYLCATSREGLSEETQYFGPGTRLLVL.

This clone is medium-sized in the sample. The chain uses TRBV5-1 and TRBJ2-1; TRBD2 agrees at 11 bases. V dropped 3 bases and J dropped 5; count of bases not matched to a gene: 7. CDR1 is SGHRS and CDR2 is YFSETQ in the germline V gene. The CDR3 totals 16 residues. CDR3 protein: CASSSGLAGLDNEQFF. The DNA for the CDR3 is TGCGCCAGCAGCTCCGGACTAGCGGGCCTTGACAATGAGCAGTTCTTC.

This clone was counted once. The gene calls are TRBV7-2 and TRBJ2-2; D unclear. CDR3 length equals 15 residues. V was shortened by 1 base and J by 1 base, with 7 bases between the two germline ends. The germline gives CDR1 SGHTA, CDR2 FQGNSA. The CDR3 sequence: CASSLVGLNTGELFF. For the CDR3, the DNA is TGTGCCAGCAGCTTAGTGGGATTGAACACCGGGGAGCTGTTTTTT.

The chain couples TRBV2 to TRBJ2-3, with 9 bases that match TRBD2. This CDR3 region has 15 residues. Germline V gene data show CDR1 as SNHLY and CDR2 as FYNNEI. Trimming removed 4 bases from V and 2 bases from J; junction bases left unmatched: 4. CDR3 sequence: CASSGLAGITDTQYF. The DNA for the CDR3 is TGTGCCAGCAGTGGTCTAGCGGGAATCACAGATACGCAGTATTTT.

In its sample, this clone is medium-sized. The gene calls are TRBV27 and TRBJ2-6; 7 bases fit TRBD2. Losses at the gene ends were 2 bases for V and 0 bases for J; bases not matched to a gene: 1. Germline V gene sequence: CDR1 MNHEY, CDR2 SMNVEV (reference sequence). The CDR3 length is 16 residues. In DNA form, the CDR3 reads TGTGCCAGCAGTTTAACGGGGGGCTCTGGGGCCAACGTCCTGACTTTC. It specifies CASSLTGGSGANVLTF.

Notes on this clone: The sample contains more than one DNA sequence encoding this CDR3. The V gene is TRBV9, the J gene TRBJ2-1, with D unresolved. Between the trimmed V and J ends, which lost 0 bases and 5 bases, there was a span of 0 bases. The CDR3 covers 11 residues. Germline values: CDR1 SGDLS, CDR2 YYNGEE. This CDR3 reads CASSVDNEQFF. The CDR3 DNA reads as TGTGCCAGCAGCGTAGACAATGAGCAGTTCTTC.

The genes are TRBV13 and TRBJ2-7, with D perhaps assigned TRBD1 or TRBD2 (6 bases each). Germline loops: CDR1 PRHDT, CDR2 FYEKMQ (reference sequence). The CDR3 is 14 amino acids. With 3 bases removed from V and 6 bases from J, the gap between germline ends came to 15 bases. The chain's CDR3 is CASSFLGGLGEQYF. CDR3 DNA: TGTGCCAGCAGCTTTCTGGGGGGCCTAGGCGAGCAGTACTTC.